This T cell receptor beta chain was retrieved from a study of blood T cells in healthy people across ages (dated by TCRdb to the mid-2010s). Regarding the complete study: In model experiments, roughly one uniquely barcoded TCR beta cDNA molecule per two T cells was captured by template switching. Age-related changes in TCR beta repertoire diversity were measured in the study by deep sequencing normalized with unique cDNA molecular identifiers. The donors were split into four age groups: young (average 16 years), middle-aged (around 37), aged (approximately 60) and long-lived (about 82). Donors of different ages were randomly distributed across sequencing lanes to avoid experimental bias. For two donors (one aged 18 to 29 and one aged 80 or older), the study analyzed two additional independent replicas of 1 million unique cDNA reads from the same blood draw.

Library preparation was by 5' RACE. Sequencing relied on an Illumina HiSeq 2500. A second PCR of about 7 to 12 cycles was performed with a sample-barcoded 5' primer and a J-beta primer mix. Each TCR beta cDNA molecule received a unique molecular identifier from a template-switch 5' adaptor carrying 12 random nucleotides. Each sample yielded at least 2.5 million CDR3-containing paired-end reads. First-strand cDNA synthesis was performed from all RNA using the Mint cDNA synthesis kit, with priming by a TRBC-specific oligonucleotide. Following uracil-DNA glycosylase treatment, a first 18-cycle PCR with universal primers M1SS and BC2_uni_R was performed on all cDNA. From the authors' description of their analysis: For normalization, 1 million high-quality reads were randomly selected from each sample, with every read carrying a distinct molecular identifier. Instead of being binned into consensus sequences, reads that shared molecular identifiers were thrown out. MiTCR, set to a Q25 quality threshold and the strictest error-elimination algorithm, was used for CDR3 identification, clonotype clustering and error correction. A nonparametric unseen species model with Euler transformation was used to estimate a lower bound on total TCR beta diversity. Using fastp trimming at Q25 and MiXCR clonotype assembly, TCRdb reanalyzed the public sequencing data and kept in-frame beta chains. A single entry per CDR3 protein holds the most common genes and DNA from its merged rows. The V and J calls, along with clone size, are taken from TCRdb and not from the paper's own processing. The sample includes hundreds of thousands of distinct CDR3 sequences, with around 20% observed a single time. The ten largest clonotypes hold roughly 3.6% of the sample.

The investigation overall reported the following: As age increased, observed TCR beta diversity per million T cells dropped in a roughly linear way, and a significant reduction was already evident by age 40. Conclusive comparison of naive and antigen-experienced compartments was prevented by the profiling of bulk unsorted PBMCs. Estimates of total diversity based on one million sequenced T cells were regarded as lower bounds and as underestimates. Compared with the aged group, the long-lived group had more naive CD4+ T cells, fewer expanded clones and increased TCR diversity, a pattern suggesting age selection. There was a strong correlation between observed TCR beta diversity and the percentage of naive T cells measured by flow cytometry. Because donor CMV infection status was unknown, age-related changes in expanded clonotypes were potentially confounded.

For this clonotype: No antigen is known for it. No much larger clone is present one base from it, and per-base qualities are unavailable.

Systemically healthy Caucasian individuals from Russia, 39 in total and aged roughly 6 to 90 years, were included as donors. About 10 milliliters of peripheral blood were collected from each donor into EDTA-treated Vacutainer tubes. PBMCs were isolated by Ficoll-Paque density-gradient centrifugation, with at least 6 million obtained per sample. Trizol reagent was used to extract total RNA from PBMCs, with at least 6 micrograms per sample. Naive CD45RAhigh/CD27high T cell percentages were measured by flow cytometry on a PBMC aliquot from every donor. The TCR originated in a man aged 70 or older in good health. The sample comprised blood.

Read as DNA, the sequence is TGTGCCAGCAGTTACTCGATACTAGCGGGAGGGAAGCAGTTCTTC. Protein translation: CASSYSILAGGKQFF. The rearranged segments are TRBV6-2 or TRBV6-3 and TRBJ2-1; the central 13 bases match TRBD2. The CDR3 runs 15 amino acids, cysteine and phenylalanine included. Here the CDR3 DNA is all that survives: 45 bases in frame from base 1. For this chain, trimming is 0 bases at the V end and 11 bases at the J end, and the number of junction bases without a gene match is 4. From the germline V gene, CDR1 is MNHEY and CDR2 is SVGEGT.